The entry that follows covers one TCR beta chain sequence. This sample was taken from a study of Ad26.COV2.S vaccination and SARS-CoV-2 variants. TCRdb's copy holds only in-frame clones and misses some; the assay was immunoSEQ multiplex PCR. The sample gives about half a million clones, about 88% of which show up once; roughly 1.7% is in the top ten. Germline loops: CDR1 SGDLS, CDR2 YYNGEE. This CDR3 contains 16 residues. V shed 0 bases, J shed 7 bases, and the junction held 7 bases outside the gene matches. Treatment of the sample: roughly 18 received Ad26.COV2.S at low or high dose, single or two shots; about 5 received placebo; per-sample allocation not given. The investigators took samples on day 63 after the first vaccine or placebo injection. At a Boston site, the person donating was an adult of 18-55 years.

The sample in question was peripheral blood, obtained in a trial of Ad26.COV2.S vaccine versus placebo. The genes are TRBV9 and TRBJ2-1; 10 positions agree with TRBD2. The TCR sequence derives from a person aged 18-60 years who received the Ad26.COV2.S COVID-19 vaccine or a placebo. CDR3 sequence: CASSVATVAGGNEQFF. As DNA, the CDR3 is TGTGCCAGCAGCGTAGCTACGGTAGCGGGGGGTAATGAGCAGTTCTTC.